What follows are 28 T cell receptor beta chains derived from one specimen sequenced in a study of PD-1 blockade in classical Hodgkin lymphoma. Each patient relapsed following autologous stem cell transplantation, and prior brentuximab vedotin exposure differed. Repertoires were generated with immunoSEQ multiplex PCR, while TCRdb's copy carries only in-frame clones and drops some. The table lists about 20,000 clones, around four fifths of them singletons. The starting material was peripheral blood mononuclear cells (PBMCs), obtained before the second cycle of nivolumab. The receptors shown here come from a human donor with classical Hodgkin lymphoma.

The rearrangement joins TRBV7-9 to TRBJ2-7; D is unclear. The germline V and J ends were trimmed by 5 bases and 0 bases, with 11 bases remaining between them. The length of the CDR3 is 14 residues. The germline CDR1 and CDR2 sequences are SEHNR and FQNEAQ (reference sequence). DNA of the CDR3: TGTGCCAGCAGCCCGAGTTTCCCCTCCTACGAGCAGTACTTC. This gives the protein CASSPSFPSYEQYF.

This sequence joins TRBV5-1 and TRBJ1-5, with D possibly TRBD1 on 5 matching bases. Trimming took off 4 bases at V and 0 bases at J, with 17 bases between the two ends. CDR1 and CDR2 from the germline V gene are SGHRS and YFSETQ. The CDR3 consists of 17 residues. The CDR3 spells CASSPQGAFYSNQPQHF. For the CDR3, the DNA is TGCGCCAGCAGCCCTCAGGGAGCCTTTTATAGCAATCAGCCCCAGCATTTT.

The CDR3 region is CSVVIRGETQYF. The DNA of the CDR3 is TGCAGCGTTGTTATCCGAGGGGAGACCCAGTACTTC. The J gene is TRBJ2-5, the V gene TRBV29-1; perhaps TRBD2 as D (5 bases). The germline V gene encodes CDR1 SQVTM and CDR2 ANQGSEA. The CDR3 runs 12 residues. The V end was cut by 4 bases, the J end by 5 bases, with 11 bases between.

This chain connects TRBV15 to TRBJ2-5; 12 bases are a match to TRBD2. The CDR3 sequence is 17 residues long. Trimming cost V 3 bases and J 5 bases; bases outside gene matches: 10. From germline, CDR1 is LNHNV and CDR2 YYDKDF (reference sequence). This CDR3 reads CATSRTSGRKSLETQYF. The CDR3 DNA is TGTGCCACCAGCAGGACTAGCGGGAGAAAGTCCCTTGAGACCCAGTACTTC.

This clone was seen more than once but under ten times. The DNA for the CDR3 is TGTGCCAGCACTTCGGGACAGATTGATCAGCCCCAGCATTTT. Translation: CASTSGQIDQPQHF. This chain uses TRBV6-6 with TRBJ1-5; 7 bases fit TRBD1. This CDR3 is 14 amino acids long. Trimming removed 7 bases from V and 5 bases from J; junction bases left unmatched: 8. CDR1 and CDR2 from the germline V gene are MNHNY and SVGAGI (reference sequence).

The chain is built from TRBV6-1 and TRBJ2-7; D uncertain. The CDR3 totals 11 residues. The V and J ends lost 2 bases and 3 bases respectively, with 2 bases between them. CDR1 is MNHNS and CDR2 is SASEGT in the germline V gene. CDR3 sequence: CASSEYYEQYF. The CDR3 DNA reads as TGTGCCAGCAGTGAATACTACGAGCAGTACTTC.

This chain's CDR3 is CASSWDSGEETQYF. The CDR3 DNA reads as TGTGCCAGCAGCTGGGACTCAGGGGAAGAGACCCAGTACTTC. V usage is TRBV5-6 and J usage is TRBJ2-5; D possibly uses TRBD1 or TRBD2 (6 bases each). Trimming stripped 3 bases from V and 3 bases from J, with 12 bases between. The V gene's germline CDR1 is SGHDT and CDR2 YYEEEE. The CDR3 length is 14 residues.

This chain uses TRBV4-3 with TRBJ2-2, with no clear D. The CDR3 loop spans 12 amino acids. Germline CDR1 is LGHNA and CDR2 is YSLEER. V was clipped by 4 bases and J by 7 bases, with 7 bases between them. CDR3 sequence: CASSLLIGELFF. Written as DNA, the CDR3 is TGCGCCAGCAGCCTCCTTATCGGGGAGCTGTTTTTT.

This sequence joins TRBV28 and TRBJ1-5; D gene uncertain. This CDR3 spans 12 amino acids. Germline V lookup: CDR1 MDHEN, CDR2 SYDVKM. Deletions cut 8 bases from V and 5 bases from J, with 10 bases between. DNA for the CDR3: TGTGCCAGCGGGCAGAATTATCAGCCCCAGCATTTT. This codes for CASGQNYQPQHF.

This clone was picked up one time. As DNA, the CDR3 is TGTGCCAGCAGCCGGGACAGACCCTACGAGCAGTACTTC. This encodes CASSRDRPYEQYF. The rearrangement links TRBV6-5 to TRBJ2-7; TRBD1 matches 7 bases. CDR1 MNHEY and CDR2 SVGAGI come from the germline V gene. The CDR3 consists of 13 residues. Trimming cost V 6 bases and J 2 bases; bases outside gene matches: 4.

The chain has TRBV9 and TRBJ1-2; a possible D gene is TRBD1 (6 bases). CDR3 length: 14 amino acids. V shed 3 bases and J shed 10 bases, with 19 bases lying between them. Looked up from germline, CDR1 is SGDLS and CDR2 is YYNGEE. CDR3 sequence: CASSARRQESDYTF. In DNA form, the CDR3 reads TGTGCCAGCAGCGCTCGGAGACAGGAATCAGACTACACCTTC.

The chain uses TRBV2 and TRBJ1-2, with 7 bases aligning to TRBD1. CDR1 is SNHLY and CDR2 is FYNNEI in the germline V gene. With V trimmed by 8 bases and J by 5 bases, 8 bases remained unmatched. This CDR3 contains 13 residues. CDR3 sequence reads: CASSIGTEYGYTF. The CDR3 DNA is TGTGCCAGCTCCATTGGGACAGAGTATGGCTACACCTTC.

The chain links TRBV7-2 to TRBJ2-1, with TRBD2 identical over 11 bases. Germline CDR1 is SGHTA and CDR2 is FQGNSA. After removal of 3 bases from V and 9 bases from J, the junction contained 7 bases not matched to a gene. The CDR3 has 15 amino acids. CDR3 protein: CASSFGLAGGIEQFF. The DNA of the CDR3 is TGTGCCAGCAGCTTTGGGTTAGCGGGAGGGATTGAGCAGTTCTTC.

CDR3 sequence: CSVAGQPLNTEAFF. The CDR3 bases are TGCAGCGTCGCGGGACAGCCCCTGAACACTGAAGCTTTCTTT. This chain connects TRBV29-1 to TRBJ1-1, with 7 bases matching TRBD1. The CDR3 length is 14 residues. Germline-derived CDR1 and CDR2 are SQVTM and ANQGSEA. The ends lost 6 bases at V and 0 bases at J; junction bases unmatched: 7.

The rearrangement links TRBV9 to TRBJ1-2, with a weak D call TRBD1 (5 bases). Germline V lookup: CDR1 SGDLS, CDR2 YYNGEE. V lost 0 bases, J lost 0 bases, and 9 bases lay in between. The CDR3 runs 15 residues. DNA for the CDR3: TGTGCCAGCAGCGTAGGGACAAACTCTAACTATGGCTACACCTTC. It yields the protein CASSVGTNSNYGYTF.

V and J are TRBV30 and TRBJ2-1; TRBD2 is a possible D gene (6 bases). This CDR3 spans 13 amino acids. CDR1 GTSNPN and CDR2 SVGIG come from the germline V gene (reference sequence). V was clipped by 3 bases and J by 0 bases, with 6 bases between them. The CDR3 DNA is TGTGCCTGGAGCGGGAGCTCCTACAATGAGCAGTTCTTC. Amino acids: CAWSGSSYNEQFF.

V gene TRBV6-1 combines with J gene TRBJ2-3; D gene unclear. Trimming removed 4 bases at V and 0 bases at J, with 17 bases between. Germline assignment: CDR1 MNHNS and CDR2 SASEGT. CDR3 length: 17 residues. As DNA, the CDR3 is TGTGCCAGCAGTGCAACTTCCTCCCGTTCTAGCACAGATACGCAGTATTTT. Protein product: CASSATSSRSSTDTQYF.

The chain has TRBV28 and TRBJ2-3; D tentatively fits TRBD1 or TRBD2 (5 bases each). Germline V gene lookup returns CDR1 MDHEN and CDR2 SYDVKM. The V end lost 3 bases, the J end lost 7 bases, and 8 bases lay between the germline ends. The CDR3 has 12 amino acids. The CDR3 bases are TGTGCCAGCAGTTTTCGGGGACATACGCAGTATTTT. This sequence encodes CASSFRGHTQYF.

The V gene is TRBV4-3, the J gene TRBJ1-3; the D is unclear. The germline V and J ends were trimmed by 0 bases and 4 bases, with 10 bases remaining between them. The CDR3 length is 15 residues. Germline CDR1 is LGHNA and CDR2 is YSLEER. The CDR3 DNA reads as TGCGCCAGCAGCCAAGATCTTATCGCCGGAAACACCATATATTTT. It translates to CASSQDLIAGNTIYF.

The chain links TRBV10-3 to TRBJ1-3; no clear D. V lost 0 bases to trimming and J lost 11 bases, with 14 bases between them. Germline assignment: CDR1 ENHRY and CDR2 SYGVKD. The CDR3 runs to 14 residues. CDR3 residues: CAISESNTGDPIYF. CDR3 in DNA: TGTGCCATCAGTGAGTCGAATACGGGCGACCCCATATATTTT.

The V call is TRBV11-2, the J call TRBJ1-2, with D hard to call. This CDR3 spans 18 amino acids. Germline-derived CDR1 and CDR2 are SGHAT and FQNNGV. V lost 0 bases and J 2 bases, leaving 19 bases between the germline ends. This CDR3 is CASSLDSGFLGLNYGYTF. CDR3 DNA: TGTGCCAGCAGCTTAGATTCGGGGTTCTTAGGGTTGAACTATGGCTACACCTTC.

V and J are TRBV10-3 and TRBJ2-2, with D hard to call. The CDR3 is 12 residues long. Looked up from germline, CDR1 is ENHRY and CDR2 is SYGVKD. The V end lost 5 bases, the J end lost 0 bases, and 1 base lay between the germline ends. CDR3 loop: CAISPNTGELFF. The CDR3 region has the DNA TGTGCCATCAGTCCGAACACCGGGGAGCTGTTTTTT.

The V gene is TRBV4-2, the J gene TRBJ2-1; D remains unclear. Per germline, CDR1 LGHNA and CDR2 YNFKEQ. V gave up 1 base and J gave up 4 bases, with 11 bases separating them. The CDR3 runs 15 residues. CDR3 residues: CASSQGWAEYNEQFF. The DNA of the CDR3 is TGTGCCAGCAGCCAAGGGTGGGCGGAATACAATGAGCAGTTCTTC.

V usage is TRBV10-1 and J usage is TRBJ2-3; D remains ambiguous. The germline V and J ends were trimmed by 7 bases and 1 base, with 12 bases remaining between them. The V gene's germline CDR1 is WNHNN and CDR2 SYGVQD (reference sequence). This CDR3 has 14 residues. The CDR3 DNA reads TGCGCCAGCAACATTGGGGAAGGCACAGATACGCAGTATTTT. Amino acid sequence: CASNIGEGTDTQYF.

The CDR3 reads CASSYSVGGMGTEAFF. The CDR3 DNA is TGTGCCAGCAGTTACTCGGTTGGGGGCATGGGCACTGAAGCTTTCTTT. V gene TRBV6-5 combines with J gene TRBJ1-1, with TRBD1 as a possible D gene (6 bases). Per the germline V gene, CDR1 is MNHEY and CDR2 is SVGAGI. V dropped 0 bases and J dropped 4 bases, with 15 bases sitting between them. The CDR3 is 16 amino acids.

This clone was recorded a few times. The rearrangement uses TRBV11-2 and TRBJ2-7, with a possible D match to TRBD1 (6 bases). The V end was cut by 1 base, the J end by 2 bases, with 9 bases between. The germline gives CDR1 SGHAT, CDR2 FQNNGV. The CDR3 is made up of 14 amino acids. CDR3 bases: TGTGCCAGCAGCTTAGCAGGGGAACCCTACGAGCAGTACTTC. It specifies CASSLAGEPYEQYF.

Written as DNA, the CDR3 is TGTGCCAGCAGCCCTTGGGACAGGGGAGGCTTCGGCTACACCTTC. It encodes CASSPWDRGGFGYTF. The genes are TRBV9 and TRBJ1-2; 10 positions match TRBD1. Losses at the gene ends were 4 bases for V and 8 bases for J; bases not matched to a gene: 11. The CDR3 has 15 amino acids. Germline V gene data show CDR1 as SGDLS and CDR2 as YYNGEE.

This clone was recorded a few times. CDR3 protein: CASSSLGLAGGSDTQYF. The CDR3 DNA reads as TGTGCCAGCAGCTCCCTTGGACTAGCGGGGGGATCAGATACGCAGTATTTT. The chain carries TRBV5-6 and TRBJ2-3; 14 bases align to TRBD2. J lost 4 bases, V lost 3 bases, and 7 bases had no gene match. CDR3 length: 17 residues. The V gene's germline CDR1 is SGHDT and CDR2 YYEEEE.